The 2 T cell receptor beta chains below come from one sample, sequenced in a study of breast tumors, draining lymph nodes, adjacent tissues (dated by TCRdb to 2016 to 2018). Receptor libraries were prepared by multiplex PCR. The sequencing machine was an Illumina HiSeq 2000. TCRdb reanalyzed the raw reads on its own, using fastp at Q25 for trimming and MiXCR for clone calling, and kept in-frame beta chains. Entries that share a CDR3 protein sequence are merged under the most common genes and DNA. This sample has approximately 47,000 distinct CDR3 sequences in its table, and 23% of those were observed once. Together, the top ten hold approximately 8.2% of the sample. The specimen was breast tumor tissue. The receptors stem from a female donor with breast cancer. Some clones in this sample may be carry-over from other donors' samples.

In this sample, this clonotype turned up many times. This sequence joins TRBV20-1 and TRBJ1-2, with 7 bases identical to TRBD1. Trimming took 1 base from V and 5 from J; bases not matched to a gene: 16. Germline assignment: CDR1 DFQATT and CDR2 SNEGSKA (reference sequence). The CDR3 is 17 residues long. The CDR3 sequence: CSARARGDRKSVYGYTF. The CDR3 DNA sequence: TGCAGTGCTAGAGCCAGGGGGGACCGTAAATCCGTATATGGCTACACCTTC.

This clonotype was counted many times. The chain joins TRBV11-3 to TRBJ2-7, with no clear D. Germline V gene data show CDR1 as SGHNT and CDR2 as YENEEA. Trimming left V 5 bases short and J 6 bases short, with 11 bases between. The CDR3 is made up of 12 amino acids. CDR3: CASSKDLGEQYF. CDR3 coding DNA: TGTGCCAGCAGCAAGGACCTCGGCGAGCAGTACTTC.